This T cell receptor (beta chain) stems from a study of metastatic and nonmetastatic thyroid tumors. Study details: Across peripheral blood and tumor or nodule tissue samples taken from malignant and benign thyroid patients, the repertoires were compared with one another. The study's findings and limits: When malignant thyroid tumors were compared with benign nodules, TCR beta diversity was reportedly significantly higher in the malignant tumors. This held in both blood and tumor samples.

This clone was found many times. Its antigen remains unidentified. Other nucleotide sequences in the sample specify the same CDR3. All patients reached thyroid surgery having received no treatment beforehand. Authors' methods: Construction of a distant-metastasis classifier for papillary thyroid cancer relied on CDR3 differences across clinicopathological groups. TCRdb ran MiXCR on the PCR reads. These V and J calls originate from TCRdb's pipeline instead of the authors' own analysis. The data contain 22,000 or so clones, 9.5% to 13% of them seen just once; the ten biggest clones take up 25% to 35%. Trimming removed 6 bases from V and 5 bases from J; junction bases left unmatched: 8. The CDR3 is made up of 16 amino acids. Germline CDR1 and CDR2: MNHEY and SMNVEV (reference sequence).

The receptor was isolated from a female donor with papillary thyroid cancer or a benign thyroid nodule (not recorded which). Some clones in this sample may be carry-over from other donors' samples. The chain has TRBV27 and TRBJ2-2; 11 nucleotides match TRBD2. Source material: blood. CDR3 nucleotide sequence: TGTGCCAGCAGATCTAGCGGGAGGACCAAAACCGGGGAGCTGTTTTTT. It specifies CASRSSGRTKTGELFF.